This T cell receptor beta chain was sequenced in a study of blood T cell repertoires in COVID-19. Turning to the study itself: Nucleic acid was either cDNA or gDNA, and it came from T cells, B-cell-depleted T cells, or PBMCs.

Germline CDR1 DFQATT, CDR2 SNEGSKA (reference sequence). With 3 bases removed from V and 0 bases from J, the gap between germline ends came to 12 bases. The CDR3 runs to 14 residues. The protocol was immunoSEQ multiplex PCR, while the TCRdb copy is restricted to in-frame clones and leaves out a portion. The table has approximately 220,000 clones, 80% to 90% seen once. This sequence was found in a woman aged 55-70 years who had recovered from COVID-19. The specimen sequenced was peripheral blood. The chain couples TRBV20-1 to TRBJ2-7; D remains ambiguous. The CDR3 loop is CSASRFPGSYEQYF. As DNA, the CDR3 is TGCAGTGCTAGTCGGTTTCCGGGCTCCTACGAGCAGTACTTC.